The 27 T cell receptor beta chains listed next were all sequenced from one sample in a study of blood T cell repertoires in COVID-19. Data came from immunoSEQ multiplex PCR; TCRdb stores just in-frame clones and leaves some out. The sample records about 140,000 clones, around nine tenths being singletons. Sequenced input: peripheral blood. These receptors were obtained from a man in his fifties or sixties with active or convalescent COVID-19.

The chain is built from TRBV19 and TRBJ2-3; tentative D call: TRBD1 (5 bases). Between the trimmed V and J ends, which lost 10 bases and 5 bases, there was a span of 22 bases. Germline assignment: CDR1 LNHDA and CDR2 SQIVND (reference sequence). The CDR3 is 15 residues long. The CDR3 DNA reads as TGTGCCACACAATCCCTGGGGCTCTCCCGAGATACGCAGTATTTT. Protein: CATQSLGLSRDTQYF. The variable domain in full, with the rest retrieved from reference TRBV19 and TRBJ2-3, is DGGITQSPKYLFRKEGQNVTLSCEQNLNHDAMYWYRQDPGQGLRLIYYSQIVNDFQKGDIAEGYSVSREKKESFPLTVTSAQKNPTAFYLCATQSLGLSRDTQYFGPGTRLTVL.

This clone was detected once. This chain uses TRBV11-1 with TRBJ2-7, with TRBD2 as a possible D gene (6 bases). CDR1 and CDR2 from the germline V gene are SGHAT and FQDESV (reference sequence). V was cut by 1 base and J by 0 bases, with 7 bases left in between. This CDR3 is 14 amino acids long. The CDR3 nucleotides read TGTGCCAGCAGCTTAGGGCGGGGCTCCTACGAGCAGTACTTC. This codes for CASSLGRGSYEQYF.

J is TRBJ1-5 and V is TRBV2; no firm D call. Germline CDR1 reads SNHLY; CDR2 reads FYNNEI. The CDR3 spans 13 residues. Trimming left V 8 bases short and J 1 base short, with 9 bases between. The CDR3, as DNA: TGTGCCAGCCGAGGTGAAAGCAATCAGCCCCAGCATTTT. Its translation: CASRGESNQPQHF.

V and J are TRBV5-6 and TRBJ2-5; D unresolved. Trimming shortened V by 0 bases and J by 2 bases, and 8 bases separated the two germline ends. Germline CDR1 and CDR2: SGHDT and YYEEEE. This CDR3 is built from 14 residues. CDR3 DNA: TGTGCCAGCAGCTTGGAACAGTTACAAGAGACCCAGTACTTC. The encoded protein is CASSLEQLQETQYF.

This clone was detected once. The CDR3 protein is CASTDTRREQYF. CDR3 nucleotides: TGTGCCAGCACGGACACCCGGCGGGAGCAGTACTTC. The chain joins TRBV28 to TRBJ2-7; D possibly corresponds to TRBD1 (5 bases). CDR3 length: 12 residues. V was shortened by 7 bases and J by 7 bases, with 14 bases between the two germline ends. Germline CDR1 reads MDHEN; CDR2 reads SYDVKM.

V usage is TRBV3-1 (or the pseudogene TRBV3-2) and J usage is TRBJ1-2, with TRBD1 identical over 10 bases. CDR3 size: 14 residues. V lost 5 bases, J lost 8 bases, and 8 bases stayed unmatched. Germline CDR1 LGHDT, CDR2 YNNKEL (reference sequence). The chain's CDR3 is CASSIDRGLGGYTF. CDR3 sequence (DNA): TGTGCCAGCAGCATTGACAGGGGGCTCGGAGGCTACACCTTC.

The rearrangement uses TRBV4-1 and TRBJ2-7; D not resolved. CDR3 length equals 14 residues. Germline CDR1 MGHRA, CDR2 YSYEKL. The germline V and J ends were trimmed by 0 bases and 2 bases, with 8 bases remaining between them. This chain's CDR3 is CASSQDWQTYEQYF. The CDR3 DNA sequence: TGCGCCAGCAGCCAAGATTGGCAGACCTACGAGCAGTACTTC.

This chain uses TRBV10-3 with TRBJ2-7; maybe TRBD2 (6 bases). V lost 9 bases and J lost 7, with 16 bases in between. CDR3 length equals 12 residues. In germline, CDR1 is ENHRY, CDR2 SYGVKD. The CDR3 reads CAMRTGEEEQYF. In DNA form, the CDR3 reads TGTGCCATGAGGACTGGGGAGGAGGAGCAGTACTTC.

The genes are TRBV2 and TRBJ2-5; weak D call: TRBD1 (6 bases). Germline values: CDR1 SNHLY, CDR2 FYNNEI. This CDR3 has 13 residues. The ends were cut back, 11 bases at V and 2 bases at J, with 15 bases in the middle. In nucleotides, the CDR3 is TGTGCCGGTCGGGACATTTTACAAGAGACCCAGTACTTC. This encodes CAGRDILQETQYF.

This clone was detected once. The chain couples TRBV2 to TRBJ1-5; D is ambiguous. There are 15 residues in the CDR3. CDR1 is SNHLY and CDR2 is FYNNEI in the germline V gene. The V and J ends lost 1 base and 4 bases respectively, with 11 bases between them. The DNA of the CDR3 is TGTGCCAGCAGTGAAGACGGGGAGCGGAATCAGCCCCAGCATTTT. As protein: CASSEDGERNQPQHF.

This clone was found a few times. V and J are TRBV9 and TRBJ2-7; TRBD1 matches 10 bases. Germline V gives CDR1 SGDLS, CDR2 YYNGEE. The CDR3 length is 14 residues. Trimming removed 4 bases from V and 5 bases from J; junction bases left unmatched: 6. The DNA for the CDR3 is TGTGCCAGCAGCCCCCGGACAGGGGGTAACGAGCAGTACTTC. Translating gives CASSPRTGGNEQYF.

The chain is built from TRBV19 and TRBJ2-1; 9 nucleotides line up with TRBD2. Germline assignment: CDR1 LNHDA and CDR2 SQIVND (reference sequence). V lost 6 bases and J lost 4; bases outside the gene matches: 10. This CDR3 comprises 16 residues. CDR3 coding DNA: TGTGCCAGTAGCTCCAATAGCGGGAGTAAGTACAATGAGCAGTTCTTC. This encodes CASSSNSGSKYNEQFF.

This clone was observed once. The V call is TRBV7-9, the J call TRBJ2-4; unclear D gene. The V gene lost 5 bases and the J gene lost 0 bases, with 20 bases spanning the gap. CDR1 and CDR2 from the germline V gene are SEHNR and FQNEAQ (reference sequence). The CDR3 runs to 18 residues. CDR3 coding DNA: TGTGCCAGCAGCGAAAACAGTCTGAACCTATTAGCCAAAAACATTCAGTACTTC. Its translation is CASSENSLNLLAKNIQYF.

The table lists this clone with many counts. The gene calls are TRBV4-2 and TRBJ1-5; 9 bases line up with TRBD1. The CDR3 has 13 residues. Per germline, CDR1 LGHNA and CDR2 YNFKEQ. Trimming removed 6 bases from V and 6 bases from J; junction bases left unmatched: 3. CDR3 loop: CASRQGAGQPQHF. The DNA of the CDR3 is TGTGCCAGCAGACAGGGGGCGGGTCAGCCCCAGCATTTT.

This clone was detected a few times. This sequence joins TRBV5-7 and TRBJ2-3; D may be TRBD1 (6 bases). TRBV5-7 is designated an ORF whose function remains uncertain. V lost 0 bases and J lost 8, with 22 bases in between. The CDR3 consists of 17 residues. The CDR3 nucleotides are TGTGCCAGCAGCTTGGCCAAGAAGGGCCTAGCCAGGGGTACGCAGTATTTT. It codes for CASSLAKKGLARGTQYF.

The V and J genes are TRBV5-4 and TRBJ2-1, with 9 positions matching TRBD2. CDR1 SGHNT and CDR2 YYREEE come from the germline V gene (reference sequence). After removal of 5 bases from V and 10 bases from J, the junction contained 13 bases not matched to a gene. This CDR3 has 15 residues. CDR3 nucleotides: TGTGCCAGCAGTTCTCGACTAGCGGAAGTAGGGGAGCAGTTCTTC. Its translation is CASSSRLAEVGEQFF.

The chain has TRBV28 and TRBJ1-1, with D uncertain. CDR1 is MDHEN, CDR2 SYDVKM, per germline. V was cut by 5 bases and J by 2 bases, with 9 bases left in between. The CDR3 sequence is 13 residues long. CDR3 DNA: TGTGCCAGCAGTCCCGCGCTTAACACTGAAGCTTTCTTT. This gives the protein CASSPALNTEAFF.

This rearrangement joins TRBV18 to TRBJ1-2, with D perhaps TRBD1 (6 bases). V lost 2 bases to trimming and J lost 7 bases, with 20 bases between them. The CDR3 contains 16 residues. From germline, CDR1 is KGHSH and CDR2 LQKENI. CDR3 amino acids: CASSPVTGIGYGGYTF. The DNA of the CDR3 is TGTGCCAGCTCACCAGTTACAGGGATAGGGTATGGTGGCTACACCTTC.

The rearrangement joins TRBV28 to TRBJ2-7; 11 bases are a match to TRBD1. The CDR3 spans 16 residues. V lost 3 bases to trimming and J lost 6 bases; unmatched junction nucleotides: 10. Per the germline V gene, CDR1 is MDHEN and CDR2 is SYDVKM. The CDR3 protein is CASSLPNTGTGGEQYF. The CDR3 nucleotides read TGTGCCAGCAGTTTGCCAAACACCGGGACAGGGGGCGAGCAGTACTTC.

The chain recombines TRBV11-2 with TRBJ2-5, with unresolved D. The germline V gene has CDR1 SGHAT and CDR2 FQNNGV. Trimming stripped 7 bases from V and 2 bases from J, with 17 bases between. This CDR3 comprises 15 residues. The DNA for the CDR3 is TGTGCCAGCACCACCGGTCCGCTTTTACAAGAGACCCAGTACTTC. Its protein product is CASTTGPLLQETQYF.

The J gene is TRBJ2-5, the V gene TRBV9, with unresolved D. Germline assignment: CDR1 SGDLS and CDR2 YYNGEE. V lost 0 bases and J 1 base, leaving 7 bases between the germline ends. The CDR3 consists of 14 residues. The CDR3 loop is CASSVGVIQETQYF. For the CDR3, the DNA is TGTGCCAGCAGCGTAGGAGTTATCCAAGAGACCCAGTACTTC.

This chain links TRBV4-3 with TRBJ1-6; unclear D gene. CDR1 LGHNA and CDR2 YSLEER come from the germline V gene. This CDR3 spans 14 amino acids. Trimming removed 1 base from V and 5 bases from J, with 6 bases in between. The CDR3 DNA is TGCGCCAGCAGCCAAGTTGAGCATAATTCACCCCTCCACTTT. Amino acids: CASSQVEHNSPLHF.

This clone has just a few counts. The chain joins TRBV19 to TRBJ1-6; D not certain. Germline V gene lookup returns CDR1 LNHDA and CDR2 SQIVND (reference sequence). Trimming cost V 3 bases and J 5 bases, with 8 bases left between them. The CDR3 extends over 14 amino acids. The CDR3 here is CASSMSGNNSPLHF. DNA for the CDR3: TGTGCCAGTAGTATGAGCGGGAATAATTCACCCCTCCACTTT.

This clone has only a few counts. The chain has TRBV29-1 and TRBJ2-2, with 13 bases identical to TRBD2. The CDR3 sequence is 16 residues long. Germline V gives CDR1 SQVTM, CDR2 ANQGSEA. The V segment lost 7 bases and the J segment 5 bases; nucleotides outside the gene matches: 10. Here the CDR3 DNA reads TGCAGCGCCCTGACTAGCGGGAGGAAAGAGACCGGGGAGCTGTTTTTT. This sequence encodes CSALTSGRKETGELFF.

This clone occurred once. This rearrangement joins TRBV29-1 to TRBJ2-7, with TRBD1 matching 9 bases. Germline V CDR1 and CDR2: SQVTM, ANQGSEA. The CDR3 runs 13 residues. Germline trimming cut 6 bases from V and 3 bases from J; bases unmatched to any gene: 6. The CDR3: CSVGQGLNYEQYF. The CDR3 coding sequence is TGCAGCGTGGGACAGGGCCTAAACTACGAGCAGTACTTC.

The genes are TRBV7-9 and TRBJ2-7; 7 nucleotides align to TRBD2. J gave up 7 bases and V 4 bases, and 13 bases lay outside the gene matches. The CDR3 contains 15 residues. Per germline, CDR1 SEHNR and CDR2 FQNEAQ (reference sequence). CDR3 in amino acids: CASSSVSSGLVEQYF. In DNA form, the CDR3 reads TGTGCCAGCAGCTCGGTGTCTAGCGGCCTCGTTGAGCAGTACTTC.

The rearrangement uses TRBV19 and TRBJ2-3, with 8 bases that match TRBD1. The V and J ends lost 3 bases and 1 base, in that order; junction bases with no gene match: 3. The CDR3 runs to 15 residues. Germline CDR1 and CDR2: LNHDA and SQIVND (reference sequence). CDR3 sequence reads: CASSIPGQGTDTQYF. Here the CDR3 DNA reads TGTGCCAGTAGTATCCCGGGACAGGGCACAGATACGCAGTATTTT.